This TCR beta chain was profiled in a study of blood T cell repertoires in COVID-19. There are a few counts of this clone. The length of the CDR3 is 13 residues. The germline V gene has CDR1 MDHEN and CDR2 SYDVKM. The trim removed 2 bases at V and 8 bases at J, leaving 3 bases unmatched. Using immunoSEQ multiplex PCR, the repertoire was profiled, and TCRdb retains in-frame clones only, with some absent. This sample yields about 190,000 clones, of which over 75% are seen a single time; approximately 3% belongs to the top ten. The rearrangement links TRBV28 to TRBJ1-2; 9 nucleotides line up with TRBD1. Material for sequencing was peripheral blood. This clonotype originated in a woman of 80 years or more with active or convalescent COVID-19. The DNA for the CDR3 is TGTGCCAGCAGTTTACGGACAGGGGACGGCTACACCTTC. It specifies CASSLRTGDGYTF.